The rows below give T cell receptor beta chains drawn from one sample of a study of cytomegalovirus exposure and HLA in healthy donors. Sequencing used immunoSEQ multiplex PCR; TCRdb keeps in-frame clones, though not all of them. Among about 100,000 clones listed, about 79% were seen once. Source material: PBMCs. All receptors derive from a man between 60 and 75 years old in good health and CMV-seropositive. Both conserved end residues are part of each CDR3.

V	J	CDR3
TRBV7-2	TRBJ2-3	CASSLVAGAGDTQYF
TRBV19	TRBJ1-2	CASSMAQGANYGYTF
TRBV4-3	TRBJ2-1	CASSQGLAGALSYNEQFF
TRBV6-5	TRBJ2-7	CASRTGTGGAEQYF
TRBV5-4	TRBJ2-3	CASSLAFWTSGAPDTDTQYF
TRBV9	TRBJ2-3	CASSVLAGGTDTQYF
TRBV5-4	TRBJ2-3	CASSLAGQGASTDTQYF
TRBV21-1	TRBJ2-4	CASSEDRFTLLAKNIQYF
TRBV6-1	TRBJ1-1	CASTRDNPMNTEAFF
TRBV10-1	TRBJ2-6	CASSSGILGANVLTF
TRBV7-3	TRBJ1-2	CASSPGGSRYGYTF
TRBV7-9	.	CASSLADPVTYEQYF
TRBV5-6	TRBJ1-4	CASSYRDRLNEKLFF
TRBV7-8	TRBJ1-1	CASSARQGLNTEAFF
TRBV7-9	TRBJ2-7	CASSSQGLLGYEQYF
TRBV10-2	TRBJ2-7	CASSAITGEQYF
TRBV5-4	TRBJ2-1	CASSPRQGADNEQFF
TRBV29-1	.	CSAQGGTGGYEQYF
TRBV7-7	TRBJ2-5	CASSSDRQETQYF
TRBV11-2	TRBJ2-1	CASSLGGLAGVDEQFF
TRBV6-5	TRBJ1-1	CASKSRVNTEAFF
TRBV30	TRBJ2-7	CAWSFTGPAALTYEQYF
TRBV7-2	TRBJ2-5	CASSLPREETQYF
TRBV9	TRBJ2-7	CASSPRLAGSTYEQYF
TRBV4-2	TRBJ2-7	CASSLGLAGGPGDEQYF
TRBV11-2	TRBJ2-3	CASSHTDTQYF
TRBV6-5	TRBJ2-1	CASSRASGGYNEQFF
TRBV11-2	TRBJ2-5	CASSLVGAGQETQYF
TRBV10-3	TRBJ1-2	CAISDRDRGRRFNGYTF
TRBV6-5	TRBJ1-2	CASSYNGQVNYGYTF
TRBV5-4	TRBJ2-5	CASSSQQTSGGETQYF
TRBV2	TRBJ1-1	CASSPGQGWTEAFF
TRBV10-3	.	CAIKTGEAYEQYF
TRBV7-9	TRBJ1-3	CASSLLGGRGPGNTIYF
TRBV13	TRBJ1-6	CASSHGDSPNSPLHF
TRBV15	TRBJ1-1	CATSGREGARGAFF
TRBV7-2	TRBJ1-2	CASSARQERYGYTF
TRBV7-2	TRBJ1-5	CASSLVVGNQPQHF
TRBV6-1	TRBJ1-1	CASSRTGTATEAFF
TRBV7-6	TRBJ1-3	CASSLSAIIQGPSGNTIYF
TRBV5-1	TRBJ2-3	CASSLGGLAADTQYF
TRBV7-9	TRBJ1-2	CSSSLEPSGGARYGYTF
TRBV5-1	TRBJ1-1	CASSLANSEAFF
TRBV18	TRBJ1-2	CASSPGGDSSYGYTF
TRBV7-8	TRBJ1-2	CASSGQTGRSDGYTF
TRBV4-3	TRBJ1-2	CASSREQAPIDGYTF
TRBV6-5	TRBJ2-7	CASSFGRAYEQYF
TRBV7-2	TRBJ2-2	CASSSSPISGGELFF